These 30 T cell receptor beta chains share one sample of origin, sequenced in a study of blood T cell repertoires in COVID-19. TCRdb's table, derived via immunoSEQ multiplex PCR, lists solely in-frame clones and lacks some. The top ten hold approximately 2.6% of the sample, which has around 230,000 clones, around four fifths seen once. Sample: peripheral blood. These receptors came from a woman aged 70 to 79 with active or convalescent COVID-19.

CDR3 sequence reads: CAWSLLGQWGSEAFF. The CDR3, as DNA: TGTGCCTGGAGTTTGCTGGGACAATGGGGGTCTGAAGCTTTCTTT. The chain links TRBV30 to TRBJ1-1, with D possibly TRBD1 on 6 matching bases. The CDR3 length is 15 residues. Germline V lookup: CDR1 GTSNPN, CDR2 SVGIG (reference sequence). Trimming pared 2 bases from V and 6 bases from J, leaving 19 bases between.

In its sample, this clone was seen a few times. The V and J genes are TRBV7-8 and TRBJ1-3; the D is unclear. The germline V gene has CDR1 SGHVS and CDR2 FQNEAQ. Deletions cut 1 base from V and 0 bases from J, with 10 bases between. CDR3 length equals 16 residues. DNA of the CDR3: TGTGCCAGCAGCTTAGGCGCAGGATACTCTGGAAACACCATATATTTT. This encodes CASSLGAGYSGNTIYF.

Remarks on this clone: A junction end diverges from the germline sequence, so it may reflect a read error. This chain connects TRBV3-1 (or the pseudogene TRBV3-2) to TRBJ1-2, with D perhaps TRBD1 (6 bases). This CDR3 is built from 11 residues. Germline V gene lookup returns CDR1 LGHDT and CDR2 YNNKEL (reference sequence). The CDR3 loop is CASSQGGPGFF. The DNA of the CDR3 is TGTGCCAGCAGCCAGGGGGGGCCAGGTTTCTTC.

The rearrangement uses TRBV28 and TRBJ1-4, with D hard to call. CDR1 is MDHEN, CDR2 SYDVKM, per germline. The V end was cut by 6 bases, the J end by 7 bases, with 21 bases between. CDR3 length equals 16 residues. The CDR3 DNA sequence: TGTGCCAGCAGGTCTCCAACTCGGGATTGGGGTGAAAAACTGTTTTTT. It encodes CASRSPTRDWGEKLFF.

V is TRBV9 and J is TRBJ2-5; 8 nucleotides align to TRBD2. The CDR3 has 15 residues. Per germline, CDR1 SGDLS and CDR2 YYNGEE. Losses at the gene ends were 0 bases for V and 5 bases for J; bases not matched to a gene: 6. The CDR3 nucleotides are TGTGCCAGCAGCGTAGTTCGGGGGGGCATTGAGACCCAGTACTTC. This gives the protein CASSVVRGGIETQYF.

CDR3 DNA: TGCGCCAGCAGCCCCCAGGGAGGCCTGGCTAACTATGGCTACACCTTC. Translating it yields CASSPQGGLANYGYTF. This chain joins TRBV5-1 and TRBJ1-2, with D possibly TRBD1 on 5 matching bases. Trimming stripped 4 bases from V and 0 bases from J, with 16 bases between. CDR1 and CDR2 (germline): SGHRS, YFSETQ. The CDR3 loop spans 16 amino acids.

The CDR3 nucleotides are TGTGCCAGCAGCACCACGACAGGGCAGACTGAAGCTTTCTTT. As protein: CASSTTTGQTEAFF. The chain uses TRBV3-1 (or the pseudogene TRBV3-2) and TRBJ1-1, with 7 positions matching TRBD1. The junction had 8 bases not matched to a gene; V was cut back by 5 bases and J by 5 bases. The CDR3 runs to 14 residues. Looked up from germline, CDR1 is LGHDT and CDR2 is YNNKEL (reference sequence).

As DNA, the CDR3 is TGTGCCAGCAGCCTCACGGTCGGCTACACCTTC. It yields the protein CASSLTVGYTF. The chain combines TRBV7-2 with TRBJ1-2; no firm D call. The V gene's germline CDR1 is SGHTA and CDR2 FQGNSA. The CDR3 totals 11 residues. V was trimmed by 5 bases and J by 8 bases, leaving 9 bases between them.

This chain joins TRBV11-3 and TRBJ2-2; 7 nucleotides match TRBD1. Germline loops: CDR1 SGHNT, CDR2 YENEEA. This CDR3 contains 15 residues. V gave up 3 bases and J gave up 5 bases; unmatched junction bases: 6. The CDR3 coding sequence is TGTGCCAGCAGCTTCACAGGGGTGCAAACCGGGGAGCTGTTTTTT. Residues: CASSFTGVQTGELFF.

The V gene is TRBV6-1, the J gene TRBJ2-7; D gene ambiguous. Trimming left V 2 bases short and J 3 bases short, with 11 bases between. The CDR3 is 14 residues long. CDR1 is MNHNS, CDR2 SASEGT, per germline. CDR3 coding DNA: TGTGCCAGCAGTGAAATGGTCAGTTACTACGAGCAGTACTTC. It encodes CASSEMVSYYEQYF.

This clone was recorded once. The V and J genes are TRBV5-1 and TRBJ2-2, with D possibly TRBD2 on 6 matching bases. Trimming took off 4 bases at V and 4 bases at J, with 20 bases between the two ends. The CDR3 has 17 amino acids. CDR1 is SGHRS and CDR2 is YFSETQ in the germline V gene. In DNA form, the CDR3 reads TGCGCCAGCAGCCCCCGAGGAGGGGATAGAACCACCGGGGAGCTGTTTTTT. It yields the protein CASSPRGGDRTTGELFF.

This rearrangement joins TRBV18 to TRBJ2-3; D perhaps matches TRBD1 (6 bases). Germline V gene lookup returns CDR1 KGHSH and CDR2 LQKENI. This CDR3 has 17 residues. V was pared by 6 bases and J by 4 bases, with 23 bases between. The CDR3 DNA sequence: TGTGCCAGCTCTCATGGAAGTGACAGGACCTTATCAGATACGCAGTATTTT. It yields the protein CASSHGSDRTLSDTQYF.

The V gene is TRBV18, the J gene TRBJ2-1, with TRBD1 matching over 7 bases. Germline CDR1 and CDR2: KGHSH and LQKENI. V was clipped by 3 bases and J by 3 bases; unmatched bases: 8. The CDR3 totals 16 residues. CDR3 region: CASSPANRGYYNEQFF. CDR3 bases: TGTGCCAGCTCACCCGCAAACAGGGGTTACTACAATGAGCAGTTCTTC.

This chain links TRBV6-2 or TRBV6-3 with TRBJ2-7; 10 nucleotides line up with TRBD2. This CDR3 spans 15 amino acids. After removal of 2 bases from V and 4 bases from J, the junction contained 5 bases not matched to a gene. The V gene's germline CDR1 is MNHEY and CDR2 SVGEGT. CDR3 in DNA: TGTGCCAGCAGTTACAGAGCGGGAGGGCAGTACGAGCAGTACTTC. Its translation is CASSYRAGGQYEQYF.

The chain links TRBV28 to TRBJ1-2; 7 bases agree with TRBD1. Germline V lookup: CDR1 MDHEN, CDR2 SYDVKM. J was trimmed by 5 bases and V by 6 bases; bases with no gene match: 15. The CDR3 consists of 16 residues. CDR3 residues: CASRIEQGRVGYGYTF. In nucleotides, the CDR3 is TGTGCCAGCAGGATAGAACAGGGGAGAGTAGGGTATGGCTACACCTTC.

This clone was seen a single time. The V call is TRBV10-3, the J call TRBJ1-6, with 7 bases fitting TRBD1. The CDR3 is made up of 17 amino acids. Germline CDR1 and CDR2: ENHRY and SYGVKD. V lost 5 bases, J lost 0 bases, and 7 bases stayed unmatched. In DNA form, the CDR3 reads TGTGCCATCAGTCGCGGACAGGAGAGCTCCTATAATTCACCCCTCCACTTT. Its translation is CAISRGQESSYNSPLHF.

V usage is TRBV4-2 and J usage is TRBJ2-3; 9 positions agree with TRBD2. Germline V CDR1 and CDR2: LGHNA, YNFKEQ. Germline trimming cut 6 bases from V and 4 bases from J; bases unmatched to any gene: 5. There are 14 residues in the CDR3. CDR3 sequence: CASRGAGGPDTQYF. In DNA, the CDR3 is TGTGCCAGCAGGGGAGCGGGGGGACCAGATACGCAGTATTTT.

The chain is built from TRBV28 and TRBJ2-7; possible D gene TRBD1, 5 bases. The V end lost 2 bases, the J end lost 10 bases, and 12 bases lay between the germline ends. Germline V gives CDR1 MDHEN, CDR2 SYDVKM. The CDR3 contains 12 residues. As DNA, the CDR3 is TGTGCCAGCAGTTTACGCCAGGGTATTCAGTACTTC. It specifies CASSLRQGIQYF. The full variable domain, rest sourced from reference TRBV28 and TRBJ2-7, is DVKVTQSSRYLVKRTGEKVFLECVQDMDHENMFWYRQDPGLGLRLIYFSYDVKMKEKGDIPEGYSVSREKKERFSLILESASTNQTSMYLCASSLRQGIQYFGPGTRLTVT.

The rearrangement uses TRBV3-1 (or the pseudogene TRBV3-2) and TRBJ2-7; 8 positions match TRBD2. Germline loops: CDR1 LGHDT, CDR2 YNNKEL (reference sequence). Trimming removed 4 bases from V and 4 bases from J; junction bases left unmatched: 6. The CDR3 totals 14 residues. The DNA of the CDR3 is TGTGCCAGCAGCCGTTTAGCGGGGACTTACGAGCAGTACTTC. Translation: CASSRLAGTYEQYF.

V is TRBV5-4 and J is TRBJ2-3; 16 bases line up with TRBD2. The CDR3 covers 16 residues. Germline CDR1 SGHNT, CDR2 YYREEE (reference sequence). J gave up 5 bases and V 4 bases, and 4 bases lay outside the gene matches. The CDR3 reads CASSTGTSGRGDTQYF. The CDR3 DNA reads TGTGCCAGCAGCACTGGGACTAGCGGGAGGGGAGATACGCAGTATTTT.

This clone was counted only a few times. The chain combines TRBV2 with TRBJ1-1; D gene ambiguous. CDR1 is SNHLY, CDR2 FYNNEI, per germline. The CDR3 sequence is 13 residues long. V shed 7 bases and J shed 1 base, with 10 bases lying between them. The CDR3 DNA sequence: TGTGCCAGCATTTTTACTAAGAACACTGAAGCTTTCTTT. Its translation: CASIFTKNTEAFF.

The chain recombines TRBV19 with TRBJ1-2; no clear D gene. CDR1 LNHDA and CDR2 SQIVND come from the germline V gene (reference sequence). V lost 6 bases and J 1 base, leaving 12 bases between the germline ends. The CDR3 spans 14 residues. This chain's CDR3 is CASRVLEFNYGYTF. CDR3 coding DNA: TGTGCCAGTAGAGTCCTCGAGTTTAACTATGGCTACACCTTC.

This chain uses TRBV19 with TRBJ1-1, with D maybe TRBD1 (5 bases). Per the germline V gene, CDR1 is LNHDA and CDR2 is SQIVND (reference sequence). The V end lost 3 bases, the J end lost 0 bases, and 14 bases lay between the germline ends. The CDR3 is 16 amino acids. CDR3 in DNA: TGTGCCAGTAGTATCCAAGGACATCCCATGAACACTGAAGCTTTCTTT. Translating gives CASSIQGHPMNTEAFF.

The chain recombines TRBV6-1 with TRBJ2-3; weak D call: TRBD1 (6 bases). V was cut by 2 bases and J by 6 bases, with 12 bases left in between. The germline gives CDR1 MNHNS, CDR2 SASEGT. There are 14 residues in the CDR3. The CDR3 spells CASSELQGGDTQYF. The CDR3 DNA sequence: TGTGCCAGCAGTGAACTACAGGGCGGGGATACGCAGTATTTT.

As regards this clone: A read error may account for a junction end that differs from germline. The chain recombines TRBV5-1 with TRBJ2-5; TRBD2 is a possible D gene (5 bases). In germline, CDR1 is SGHRS, CDR2 YFSETQ. The CDR3 runs to 15 residues. DNA of the CDR3: TGCGCCAGCAGCCCGGGGATAGCCAACCAGGAGACCCAGTACTTC. It yields the protein CASSPGIANQETQYF.

The chain couples TRBV6-5 to TRBJ2-2; D might be TRBD2 (6 bases). The V gene lost 0 bases and the J gene lost 0 bases, with 8 bases spanning the gap. CDR1 is MNHEY and CDR2 is SVGAGI in the germline V gene. CDR3 length: 16 amino acids. The CDR3 nucleotides are TGTGCCAGCAGTTACTCTAGCGGTCCGAACACCGGGGAGCTGTTTTTT. This sequence encodes CASSYSSGPNTGELFF.

The chain joins TRBV4-2 to TRBJ1-1; tentative D call: TRBD1 (5 bases). Germline lookup yields CDR1 LGHNA and CDR2 YNFKEQ. The CDR3 is 15 residues long. The V end lost 1 base, the J end lost 0 bases, and 9 bases lay between the germline ends. CDR3 coding DNA: TGTGCCAGCAGCCAAGGAGTGGGGCTGAACACTGAAGCTTTCTTT. Protein sequence: CASSQGVGLNTEAFF.

The sample holds one count of this clone. The rearrangement joins TRBV25-1 to TRBJ1-2; 9 bases line up with TRBD1. The germline gives CDR1 MGHDK, CDR2 SYGVNS. The V and J ends lost 0 bases and 6 bases, in that order; junction bases with no gene match: 8. CDR3 length: 16 amino acids. CDR3 sequence: CASSEYGTGWGHGYTF. The CDR3 coding sequence is TGTGCCAGCAGTGAATATGGGACAGGGTGGGGTCATGGCTACACCTTC.

The table lists this clone with a count of one. CDR3: CATSDSPGQGSNEQFF. The CDR3 DNA reads TGTGCCACCAGTGATTCGCCGGGACAGGGCTCCAATGAGCAGTTCTTC. V gene TRBV24-1 combines with J gene TRBJ2-1; 9 positions match TRBD1. The V and J ends lost 2 bases and 6 bases, in that order; junction bases with no gene match: 7. The CDR3 loop spans 16 amino acids. Germline V lookup: CDR1 KGHDR, CDR2 SFDVKD.

This clone was detected a few times. The chain has TRBV7-9 and TRBJ1-4; 7 positions match TRBD1. V trimming: 9 bases; J trimming: 5 bases; junction bases outside the gene matches: 12. The germline V gene has CDR1 SEHNR and CDR2 FQNEAQ (reference sequence). The CDR3 consists of 15 residues. Here the CDR3 DNA reads TGTGCCAGTCGGATTACAGGGGTGGAAAATGAAAAACTGTTTTTT. Its protein is CASRITGVENEKLFF.